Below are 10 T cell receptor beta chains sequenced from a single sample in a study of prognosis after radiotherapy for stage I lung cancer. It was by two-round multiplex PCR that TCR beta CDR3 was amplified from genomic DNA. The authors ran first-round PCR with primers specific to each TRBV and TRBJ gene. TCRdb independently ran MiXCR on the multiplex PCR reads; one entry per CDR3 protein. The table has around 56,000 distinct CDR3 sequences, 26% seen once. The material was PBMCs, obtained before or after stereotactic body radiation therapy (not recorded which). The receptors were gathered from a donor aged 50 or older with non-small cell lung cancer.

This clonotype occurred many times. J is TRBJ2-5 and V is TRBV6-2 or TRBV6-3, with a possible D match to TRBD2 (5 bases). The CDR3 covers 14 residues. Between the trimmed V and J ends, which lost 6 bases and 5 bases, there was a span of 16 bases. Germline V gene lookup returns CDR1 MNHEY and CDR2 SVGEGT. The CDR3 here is CASSGRAGTETQYF. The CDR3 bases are TGTGCCAGCAGCGGGCGGGCTGGTACGGAGACCCAGTACTTC.

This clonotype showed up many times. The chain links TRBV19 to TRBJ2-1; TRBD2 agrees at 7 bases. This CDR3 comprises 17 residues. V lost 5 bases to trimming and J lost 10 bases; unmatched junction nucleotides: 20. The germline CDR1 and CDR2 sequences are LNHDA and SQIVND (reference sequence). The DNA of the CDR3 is TGTGCCAGTAGTTCGTACCCCCCCGGGGGGTTCGGAGGGGAGCAGTTCTTC. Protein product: CASSSYPPGGFGGEQFF. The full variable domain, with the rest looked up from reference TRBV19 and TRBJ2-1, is DGGITQSPKYLFRKEGQNVTLSCEQNLNHDAMYWYRQDPGQGLRLIYYSQIVNDFQKGDIAEGYSVSREKKESFPLTVTSAQKNPTAFYLCASSSYPPGGFGGEQFFGPGTRLTVL.

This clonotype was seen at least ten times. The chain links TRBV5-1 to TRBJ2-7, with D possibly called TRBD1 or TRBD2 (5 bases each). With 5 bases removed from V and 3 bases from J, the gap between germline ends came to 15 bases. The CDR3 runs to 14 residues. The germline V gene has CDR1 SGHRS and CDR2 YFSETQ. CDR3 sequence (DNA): TGCGCCAGCAGTTTAACCGGGACCAACTACGAGCAGTACTTC. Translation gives CASSLTGTNYEQYF. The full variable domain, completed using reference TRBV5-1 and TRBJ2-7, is KAGVTQTPRYLIKTRGQQVTLSCSPISGHRSVSWYQQTPGQGLQFLFEYFSETQRNKGNFPGRFSGRQFSNSRSEMNVSTLELGDSALYLCASSLTGTNYEQYFGPGTRLTVT.

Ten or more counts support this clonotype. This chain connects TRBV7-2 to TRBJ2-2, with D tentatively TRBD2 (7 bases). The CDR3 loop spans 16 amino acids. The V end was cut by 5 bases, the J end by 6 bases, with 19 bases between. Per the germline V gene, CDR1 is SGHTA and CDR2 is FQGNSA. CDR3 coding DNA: TGTGCCAGCAGCATCTCGTACCTAGGGGGGGCCGGGGAGCTGTTTTTT. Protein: CASSISYLGGAGELFF.

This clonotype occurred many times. CDR3 bases: TGTGCCAGCTCGCCTAACTACGACCAGGAAAAACTGTTTTTT. As protein: CASSPNYDQEKLFF. The genes are TRBV18 and TRBJ1-4, with D hard to call. The V end lost 6 bases, the J end lost 8 bases, and 16 bases lay between the germline ends. CDR1 and CDR2 from the germline V gene are KGHSH and LQKENI. The CDR3 contains 14 residues.

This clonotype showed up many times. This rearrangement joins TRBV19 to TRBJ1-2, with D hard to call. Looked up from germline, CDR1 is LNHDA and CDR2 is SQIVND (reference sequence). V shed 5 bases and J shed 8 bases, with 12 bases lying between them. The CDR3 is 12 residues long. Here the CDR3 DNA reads TGTGCCAGTAGTCTGGGCGCGGGAGGCTACACCTTC. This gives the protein CASSLGAGGYTF.

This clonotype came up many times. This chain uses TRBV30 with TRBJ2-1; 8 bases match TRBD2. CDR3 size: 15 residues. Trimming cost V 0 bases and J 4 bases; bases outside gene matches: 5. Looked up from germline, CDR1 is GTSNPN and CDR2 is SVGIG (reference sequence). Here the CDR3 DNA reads TGTGCCTGGAGTGTTGGTAGCGGGGTTTACAATGAGCAGTTCTTC. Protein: CAWSVGSGVYNEQFF. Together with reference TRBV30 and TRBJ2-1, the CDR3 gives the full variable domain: SQTIHQWPATLVQPVGSPLSLECTVEGTSNPNLYWYRQAAGRGLQLLFYSVGIGQISSEVPQNLSASRPQDRQFILSSKKLLLSDSGFYLCAWSVGSGVYNEQFFGPGTRLTVL.

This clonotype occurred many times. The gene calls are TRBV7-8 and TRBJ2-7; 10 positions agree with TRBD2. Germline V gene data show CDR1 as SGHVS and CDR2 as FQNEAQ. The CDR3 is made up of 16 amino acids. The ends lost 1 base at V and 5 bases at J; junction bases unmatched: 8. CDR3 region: CASSLGPAGGQHEQYF. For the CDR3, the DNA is TGTGCCAGCAGCTTAGGTCCAGCGGGGGGGCAGCACGAGCAGTACTTC. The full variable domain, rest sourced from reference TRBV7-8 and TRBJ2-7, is GAGVSQSPRYKVAKRGQDVALRCDPISGHVSLFWYQQALGQGPEFLTYFQNEAQLDKSGLPSDRFFAERPEGSVSTLKIQRTQQEDSAVYLCASSLGPAGGQHEQYFGPGTRLTVT.

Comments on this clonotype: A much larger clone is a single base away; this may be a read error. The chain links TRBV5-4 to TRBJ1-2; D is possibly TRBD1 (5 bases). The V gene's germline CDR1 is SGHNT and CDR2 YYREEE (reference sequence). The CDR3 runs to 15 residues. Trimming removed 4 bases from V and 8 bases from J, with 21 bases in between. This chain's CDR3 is CASSNSQTVGMGYTF. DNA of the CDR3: TGTGCCAGCAGCAATTCCCAGACAGTCGGGATGGGCTACACCTTC.

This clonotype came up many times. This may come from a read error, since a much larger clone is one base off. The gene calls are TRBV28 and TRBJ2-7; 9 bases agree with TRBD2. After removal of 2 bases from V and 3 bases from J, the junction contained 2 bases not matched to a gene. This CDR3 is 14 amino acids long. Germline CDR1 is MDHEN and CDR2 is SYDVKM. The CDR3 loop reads CASSLASGVYEQYF. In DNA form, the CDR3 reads TGTGCCAGCAGTTTAGCTAGCGGGGTCTACGAGCAGTACTTC.